This is a list of T cell receptor beta chains from one sample in a study of CD4 T cells in relation to SARS-CoV-2 and coronaviruses. The table came from immunoSEQ multiplex PCR; TCRdb's copy has only in-frame clones and leaves some out. The profile covers about 43,000 clones, with roughly 80% appearing a single time and over 1.1% taken by the ten largest. These TCRs are of unknown antigen specificity. The sequenced sample consisted of naive CD4+ T cells from PBMCs, cultured in vitro. Source of these receptors: an adult with COVID-19. CDR3s include the opening cysteine and the closing phenylalanine or tryptophan. A D gene is named only where the DNA matches it firmly. Clone size is shown for a subset of rows, as once, few, many or a class of expanded clone.

CDR3aa: CASSSPHLNEQFF
CDR3nt: TGTGCCAGCAGCTCCCCACACCTCAATGAGCAGTTCTTC
d_gene: -
j_gene: TRBJ2-1
abundance: -
v_gene: TRBV7-3

CDR3aa: CASSPVGGQETQYF
CDR3nt: TGTGCCAGTAGTCCAGTAGGGGGTCAAGAGACCCAGTACTTC
d_gene: -
j_gene: TRBJ2-5
abundance: -
v_gene: TRBV19

CDR3aa: CASSLGQGFAEQYF
CDR3nt: TGCGCCAGCAGCTTGGGGCAGGGATTCGCGGAGCAGTACTTC
d_gene: -
j_gene: TRBJ2-7
abundance: few
v_gene: TRBV5-1

CDR3aa: CASSPPSAHTDTQYF
CDR3nt: TGTGCCAGCTCACCACCCTCAGCGCACACAGATACGCAGTATTTT
d_gene: -
j_gene: TRBJ2-3
abundance: few
v_gene: TRBV18

CDR3aa: CASSQEESGFFYGYTF
CDR3nt: TGCGCCAGCAGCCAAGAGGAATCGGGGTTCTTCTATGGCTACACCTTC
d_gene: -
j_gene: TRBJ1-2
abundance: -
v_gene: TRBV4-1

CDR3aa: CASSPDYRDTGELFF
CDR3nt: TGTGCCAGCAGCCCAGACTACCGAGACACCGGGGAGCTGTTTTTT
d_gene: -
j_gene: TRBJ2-2
abundance: -
v_gene: TRBV4-2

CDR3aa: CATRQGEETQYF
CDR3nt: TGTGCCACCAGACAGGGGGAAGAGACCCAGTACTTC
d_gene: TRBD1
j_gene: TRBJ2-5
abundance: -
v_gene: TRBV10-3

CDR3aa: CASSLGAGSGANVLTF
CDR3nt: TGTGCCAGCAGCTTAGGGGCGGGTTCTGGGGCCAACGTCCTGACTTTC
d_gene: -
j_gene: TRBJ2-6
abundance: -
v_gene: TRBV7-2

CDR3aa: CASSYSRQLKPQHF
CDR3nt: TGTGCCAGCAGTTACTCACGTCAGTTGAAGCCCCAGCATTTT
d_gene: -
j_gene: TRBJ1-5
abundance: -
v_gene: TRBV6-2/TRBV6-3

CDR3aa: CSVERAGRETQYF
CDR3nt: TGCAGCGTGGAGAGGGCCGGTCGGGAGACCCAGTACTTC
d_gene: -
j_gene: TRBJ2-5
abundance: -
v_gene: TRBV29-1

CDR3aa: CAISEWGQGLYNEQFF
CDR3nt: TGTGCCATCAGTGAGTGGGGACAGGGGCTCTACAATGAGCAGTTCTTC
d_gene: TRBD1
j_gene: TRBJ2-1
abundance: -
v_gene: TRBV10-3

CDR3aa: CASSSQDHNSPLHF
CDR3nt: TGCGCCAGCAGCTCACAGGACCATAATTCACCCCTCCACTTT
d_gene: -
j_gene: TRBJ1-6
abundance: few
v_gene: TRBV5-1

CDR3aa: CASSDISAYNEQFF
CDR3nt: TGCGCCAGCAGTGATATTAGCGCCTACAATGAGCAGTTCTTC
d_gene: -
j_gene: TRBJ2-1
abundance: -
v_gene: TRBV10-1

CDR3aa: CASSIGVSNWETQYF
CDR3nt: TGTGCCAGTAGTATAGGGGTGTCAAACTGGGAGACCCAGTACTTC
d_gene: -
j_gene: TRBJ2-5
abundance: -
v_gene: TRBV19

CDR3aa: CSVEADGGPWVTGELFF
CDR3nt: TGCAGCGTTGAAGCTGACGGGGGACCCTGGGTTACCGGGGAGCTGTTTTTT
d_gene: -
j_gene: TRBJ2-2
abundance: -
v_gene: TRBV29-1

CDR3aa: CASSLNIQALEAFF
CDR3nt: TGTGCCAGCAGCTTAAATATTCAGGCTCTTGAAGCTTTCTTT
d_gene: -
j_gene: TRBJ1-1
abundance: once
v_gene: TRBV7-2

CDR3aa: CASSKAGTTDTQYF
CDR3nt: TGTGCCAGCAGTAAAGCGGGGACCACAGATACGCAGTATTTT
d_gene: TRBD2
j_gene: TRBJ2-3
abundance: -
v_gene: TRBV27

CDR3aa: CASSSRRRGVNEQFF
CDR3nt: TGTGCCAGCAGTTCCCGTAGACGGGGCGTGAATGAGCAGTTCTTC
d_gene: -
j_gene: TRBJ2-1
abundance: -
v_gene: TRBV28

CDR3aa: CASSDRVEGEAFF
CDR3nt: TGTGCCAGTTCTGACAGGGTTGAAGGTGAAGCTTTCTTT
d_gene: TRBD1
j_gene: TRBJ1-1
abundance: -
v_gene: TRBV11-2

CDR3aa: CASSEGIYSNQPQHF
CDR3nt: TGTGCCAGCAGTGAAGGGATCTATAGCAATCAGCCCCAGCATTTT
d_gene: -
j_gene: TRBJ1-5
abundance: few
v_gene: TRBV2

CDR3aa: CASSRLAGGVTGELFF
CDR3nt: TGCGCCAGCAGCCGACTAGCGGGAGGTGTCACCGGGGAGCTGTTTTTT
d_gene: TRBD2
j_gene: TRBJ2-2
abundance: -
v_gene: TRBV4-1

CDR3aa: CASRSTGILETQYF
CDR3nt: TGTGCCAGCAGAAGCACAGGGATTCTCGAGACCCAGTACTTC
d_gene: -
j_gene: TRBJ2-5
abundance: -
v_gene: TRBV7-9

CDR3aa: CASRDRVNTGELFF
CDR3nt: TGTGCCAGCAGGGACAGGGTCAACACCGGGGAGCTGTTTTTT
d_gene: TRBD1
j_gene: TRBJ2-2
abundance: -
v_gene: TRBV6-6

CDR3aa: CASSLRGGEGIVNEQFF
CDR3nt: TGTGCCAGCAGTTTACGAGGGGGCGAGGGTATTGTCAATGAGCAGTTCTTC
d_gene: TRBD1
j_gene: TRBJ2-1
abundance: -
v_gene: TRBV27

CDR3aa: CASSQDWGSGANVLTF
CDR3nt: TGTGCCAGCAGCCAAGATTGGGGGAGTGGGGCCAACGTCCTGACTTTC
d_gene: -
j_gene: TRBJ2-6
abundance: -
v_gene: TRBV3-1/TRBV3-2

CDR3aa: CASSYDGGQPQHF
CDR3nt: TGTGCCAGCAGTTATGACGGGGGTCAGCCCCAGCATTTT
d_gene: -
j_gene: TRBJ1-5
abundance: -
v_gene: TRBV6-5

CDR3aa: CASSFRGGPNYGYTF
CDR3nt: TGTGCCAGCAGCTTTCGAGGGGGACCAAACTATGGCTACACCTTC
d_gene: -
j_gene: TRBJ1-2
abundance: -
v_gene: TRBV11-2

CDR3aa: CASSVQAGGDYEQYF
CDR3nt: TGTGCCAGCAGCGTCCAAGCGGGAGGGGACTACGAGCAGTACTTC
d_gene: TRBD2
j_gene: TRBJ2-7
abundance: few
v_gene: TRBV9

CDR3aa: CASSLAGGQGLGEQYF
CDR3nt: TGCGCCAGCAGCTTGGCGGGGGGACAGGGTCTGGGAGAGCAGTACTTC
d_gene: TRBD1
j_gene: TRBJ2-7
abundance: -
v_gene: TRBV5-1

CDR3aa: CASRASGRGDNEQFF
CDR3nt: TGTGCCAGCAGAGCTAGCGGGAGGGGAGACAATGAGCAGTTCTTC
d_gene: TRBD2
j_gene: TRBJ2-1
abundance: -
v_gene: TRBV5-4

CDR3aa: CASSQDGSSGANVLTF
CDR3nt: TGCGCCAGCAGCCAAGACGGGAGTTCTGGGGCCAACGTCCTGACTTTC
d_gene: -
j_gene: TRBJ2-6
abundance: once
v_gene: TRBV4-3

CDR3aa: CAWSVQGRLAGFRDTQYF
CDR3nt: TGTGCCTGGAGTGTACAGGGGCGTCTAGCGGGGTTCAGGGATACGCAGTATTTT
d_gene: TRBD2
j_gene: TRBJ2-3
abundance: -
v_gene: TRBV30

CDR3aa: CASSLGQGANNEQFF
CDR3nt: TGCGCCAGCAGCTTGGGACAGGGGGCTAACAATGAGCAGTTCTTC
d_gene: TRBD1
j_gene: TRBJ2-1
abundance: -
v_gene: TRBV5-1

CDR3aa: CASSQYGNTIYF
CDR3nt: TGTGCCAGCAGCCAGTATGGAAACACCATATATTTT
d_gene: -
j_gene: TRBJ1-3
abundance: -
v_gene: TRBV14

CDR3aa: CASSGGGRTNEQFF
CDR3nt: TGTGCCAGCAGCGGGGGCGGGCGCACCAATGAGCAGTTCTTC
d_gene: -
j_gene: TRBJ2-1
abundance: -
v_gene: TRBV28

CDR3aa: CASRRAGSTDTQYF
CDR3nt: TGTGCCAGTCGGAGGGCGGGATCCACAGATACGCAGTATTTT
d_gene: -
j_gene: TRBJ2-3
abundance: -
v_gene: TRBV19

CDR3aa: CASSLRLAGFYEQYF
CDR3nt: TGTGCCAGCAGCTTAAGGCTAGCGGGATTCTACGAGCAGTACTTC
d_gene: TRBD2
j_gene: TRBJ2-7
abundance: -
v_gene: TRBV7-8